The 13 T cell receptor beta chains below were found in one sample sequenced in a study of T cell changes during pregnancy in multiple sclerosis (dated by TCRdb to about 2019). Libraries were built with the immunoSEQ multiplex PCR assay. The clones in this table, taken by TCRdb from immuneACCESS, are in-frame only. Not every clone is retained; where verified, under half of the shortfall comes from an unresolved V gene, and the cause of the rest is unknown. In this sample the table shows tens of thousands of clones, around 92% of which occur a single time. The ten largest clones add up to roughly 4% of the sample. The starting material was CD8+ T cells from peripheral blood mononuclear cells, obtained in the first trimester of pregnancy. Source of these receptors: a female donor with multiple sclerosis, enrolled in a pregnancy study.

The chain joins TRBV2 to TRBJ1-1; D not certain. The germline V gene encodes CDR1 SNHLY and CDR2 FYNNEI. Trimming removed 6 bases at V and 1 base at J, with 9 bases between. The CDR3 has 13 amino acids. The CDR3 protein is CASRVYGNTEAFF. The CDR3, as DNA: TGTGCCAGCAGGGTCTACGGGAACACTGAAGCTTTCTTT.

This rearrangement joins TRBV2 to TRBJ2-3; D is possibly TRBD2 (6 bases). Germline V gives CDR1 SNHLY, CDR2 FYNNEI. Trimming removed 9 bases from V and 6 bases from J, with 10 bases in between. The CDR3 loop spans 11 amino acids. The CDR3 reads CARGGPDTQYF. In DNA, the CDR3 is TGTGCCAGGGGGGGACCTGATACGCAGTATTTT.

CDR3 loop: CASSAPGWGEVDTEAFF. DNA for the CDR3: TGTGCCAGCAGCGCCCCCGGATGGGGGGAAGTCGACACTGAAGCTTTCTTT. The rearrangement joins TRBV9 to TRBJ1-1; D perhaps matches TRBD1 (5 bases). CDR3 length: 17 amino acids. Germline V gene data show CDR1 as SGDLS and CDR2 as YYNGEE. Trimming left V 3 bases short and J 3 bases short, with 21 bases between.

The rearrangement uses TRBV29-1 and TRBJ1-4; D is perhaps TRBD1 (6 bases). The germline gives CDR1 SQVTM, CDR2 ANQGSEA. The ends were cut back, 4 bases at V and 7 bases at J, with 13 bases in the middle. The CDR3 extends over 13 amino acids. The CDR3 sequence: CSVGGGPSEKLFF. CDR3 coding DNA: TGCAGCGTTGGGGGGGGGCCATCTGAAAAACTGTTTTTT.

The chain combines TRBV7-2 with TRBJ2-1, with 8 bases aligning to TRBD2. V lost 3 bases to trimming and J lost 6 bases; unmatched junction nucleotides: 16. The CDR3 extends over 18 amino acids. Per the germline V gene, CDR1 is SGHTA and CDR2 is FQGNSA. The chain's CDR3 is CASSFHPRRRGATNEQFF. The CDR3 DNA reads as TGTGCCAGCAGCTTTCATCCCAGGAGGCGGGGGGCAACCAATGAGCAGTTCTTC. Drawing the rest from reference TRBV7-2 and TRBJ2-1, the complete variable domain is GAGVSQSPSNKVTEKGKDVELRCDPISGHTALYWYRQSLGQGLEFLIYFQGNSAPDKSGLPSDRFSAERTGGSVSTLTIQRTQQEDSAVYLCASSFHPRRRGATNEQFFGPGTRLTVL.

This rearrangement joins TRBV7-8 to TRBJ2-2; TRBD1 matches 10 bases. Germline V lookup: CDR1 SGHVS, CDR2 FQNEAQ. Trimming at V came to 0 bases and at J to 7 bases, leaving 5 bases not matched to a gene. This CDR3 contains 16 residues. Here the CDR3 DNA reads TGTGCCAGCAGCTTAGCGAGGACAGGGGGTGGCGGGGAGCTGTTTTTT. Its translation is CASSLARTGGGGELFF.

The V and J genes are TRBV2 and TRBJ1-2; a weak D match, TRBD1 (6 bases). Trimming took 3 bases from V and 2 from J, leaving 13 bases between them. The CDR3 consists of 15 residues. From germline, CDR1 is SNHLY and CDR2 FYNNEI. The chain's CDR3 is CASSDFRGENYGYTF. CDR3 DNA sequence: TGTGCCAGCAGTGATTTCAGGGGAGAGAACTATGGCTACACCTTC. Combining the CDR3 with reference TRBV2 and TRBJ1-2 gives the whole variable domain EPEVTQTPSHQVTQMGQEVILRCVPISNHLYFYWYRQILGQKVEFLVSFYNNEISEKSEIFDDQFSVERPDGSNFTLKIRSTKLEDSAMYFCASSDFRGENYGYTFGSGTRLTVV.

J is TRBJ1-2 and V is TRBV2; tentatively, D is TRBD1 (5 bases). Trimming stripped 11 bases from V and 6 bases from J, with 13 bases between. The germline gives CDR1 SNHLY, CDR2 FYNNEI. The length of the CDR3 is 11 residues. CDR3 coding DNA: TGTGCCCTCTGGGGCGCCGATGGCTACACCTTC. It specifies CALWGADGYTF.

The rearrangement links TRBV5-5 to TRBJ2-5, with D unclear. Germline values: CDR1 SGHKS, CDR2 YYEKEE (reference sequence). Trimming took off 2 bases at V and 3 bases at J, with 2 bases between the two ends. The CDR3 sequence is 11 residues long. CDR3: CASSFEETQYF. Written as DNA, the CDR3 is TGTGCCAGCAGCTTCGAAGAGACCCAGTACTTC. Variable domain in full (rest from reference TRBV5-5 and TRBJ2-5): DAGVTQSPTHLIKTRGQQVTLRCSPISGHKSVSWYQQVLGQGPQFIFQYYEKEERGRGNFPDRFSARQFPNYSSELNVNALLLGDSALYLCASSFEETQYFGPGTRLLVL.

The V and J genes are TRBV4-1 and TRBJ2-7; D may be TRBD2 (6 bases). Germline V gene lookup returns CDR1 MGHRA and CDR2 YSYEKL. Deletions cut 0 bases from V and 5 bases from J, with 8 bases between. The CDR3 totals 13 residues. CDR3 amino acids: CASSQDRGNEQYF. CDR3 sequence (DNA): TGCGCCAGCAGCCAAGATCGGGGGAACGAGCAGTACTTC.

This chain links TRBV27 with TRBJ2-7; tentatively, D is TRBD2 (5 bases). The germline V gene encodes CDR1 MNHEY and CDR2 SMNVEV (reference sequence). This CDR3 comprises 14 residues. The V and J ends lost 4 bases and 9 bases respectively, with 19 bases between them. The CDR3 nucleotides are TGTGCCAGCAGTTCCTCCACCCCTACGAGCGGGCAGTACTTC. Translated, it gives CASSSSTPTSGQYF.

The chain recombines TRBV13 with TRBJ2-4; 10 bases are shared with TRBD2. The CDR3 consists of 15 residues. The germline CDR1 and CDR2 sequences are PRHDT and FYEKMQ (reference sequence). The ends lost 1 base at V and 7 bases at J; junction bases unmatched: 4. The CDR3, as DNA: TGTGCCAGCAGCTTAGTCTCTAGCGGGAGTAACATTCAGTACTTC. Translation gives CASSLVSSGSNIQYF.

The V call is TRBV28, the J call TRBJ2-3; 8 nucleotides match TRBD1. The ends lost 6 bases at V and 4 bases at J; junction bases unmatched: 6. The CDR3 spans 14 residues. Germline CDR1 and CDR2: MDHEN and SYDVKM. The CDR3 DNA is TGTGCCAGCAGCCCACCGACAGGGGCAGATACGCAGTATTTT. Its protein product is CASSPPTGADTQYF.